This entry lists 17 T cell receptor beta chains sequenced from one sample in a study of T cell responses to AZD1222 COVID-19 vaccine. Sequencing was performed with immunoSEQ multiplex PCR; in TCRdb, only in-frame clones are kept and a portion is missing. The table includes 180,000 or so clones, 88% detected once. Sample: peripheral blood, taken 28 days after the second AZD1222 dose. All receptors derive from an adult who received the AZD1222 COVID-19 vaccine.

The CDR3 loop is CASSLGQGRTGELFF. In DNA, the CDR3 is TGTGCCAGCAGCTTAGGACAGGGTCGGACCGGGGAGCTGTTTTTT. The genes are TRBV7-2 and TRBJ2-2; 7 nucleotides match TRBD1. There are 15 residues in the CDR3. Germline CDR1 is SGHTA and CDR2 is FQGNSA. J lost 5 bases, V lost 1 base, and 4 bases had no gene match.

CDR3 amino acids: CASSEAFRDSPYEQYF. CDR3 coding DNA: TGTGCCAGCAGTGAAGCATTCCGGGACAGCCCCTACGAGCAGTACTTC. The gene calls are TRBV6-1 and TRBJ2-7, with 7 bases that match TRBD1. Germline CDR1 MNHNS, CDR2 SASEGT. CDR3 length: 16 amino acids. J lost 2 bases, V lost 0 bases, and 7 bases had no gene match.

The gene calls are TRBV15 and TRBJ1-2; TRBD1 aligns across 9 bases. The V gene's germline CDR1 is LNHNV and CDR2 YYDKDF (reference sequence). This CDR3 is built from 15 residues. Trimming removed 4 bases from V and 4 bases from J; junction bases left unmatched: 7. CDR3: CATSTTPTGGYGYTF. CDR3 sequence (DNA): TGTGCCACCAGCACAACACCGACAGGGGGCTATGGCTACACCTTC.

This clone was counted at least ten times. The CDR3 reads CASSPPRDSSNQPQHF. CDR3 DNA: TGTGCCAGCAGCCCCCCCCGGGACAGTTCTAATCAGCCCCAGCATTTT. The chain links TRBV28 to TRBJ1-5, with 7 bases fitting TRBD1. Unmatched junction bases numbered 12, after V lost 6 bases and J lost 4 bases. There are 16 residues in the CDR3. Germline CDR1 reads MDHEN; CDR2 reads SYDVKM.

Concerning this clone itself: Other nucleotide sequences in the sample specify the same CDR3. The chain has TRBV7-3 and TRBJ1-3; weak D call: TRBD1 (5 bases). This CDR3 region has 13 residues. Trimming took 3 bases from V and 4 from J, leaving 7 bases between them. Germline lookup yields CDR1 SGHTA and CDR2 FQGTGA. The CDR3 DNA is TGTGCCAGCAGCTTGCAGGGCGGAAACACCATATATTTT. This gives the protein CASSLQGGNTIYF.

This clone has just one count. This chain uses TRBV19 with TRBJ2-6, with 8 bases that match TRBD1. The CDR3 is 19 amino acids. CDR1 is LNHDA, CDR2 SQIVND, per germline (reference sequence). V shed 5 bases, J shed 3 bases, and the junction held 15 bases outside the gene matches. The CDR3 protein is CASSLHGGQGAGGANVLTF. In DNA, the CDR3 is TGTGCCAGTAGTCTCCACGGTGGGCAGGGGGCCGGTGGGGCCAACGTCCTGACTTTC.

Written as DNA, the CDR3 is TGTGCCATCAGTGAGTCCACAGGGCCGAATGAAAAACTGTTTTTT. It is translated as CAISESTGPNEKLFF. The chain has TRBV10-3 and TRBJ1-4, with D possibly TRBD1 on 6 matching bases. This CDR3 is 15 amino acids long. V lost 0 bases to trimming and J lost 5 bases, with 10 bases between them. Germline CDR1 reads ENHRY; CDR2 reads SYGVKD.

The chain joins TRBV19 to TRBJ1-6; no firm D call. Germline lookup yields CDR1 LNHDA and CDR2 SQIVND (reference sequence). The germline V and J ends were trimmed by 5 bases and 5 bases, with 13 bases remaining between them. The CDR3 loop spans 15 amino acids. Here the CDR3 DNA reads TGTGCCAGTAGTGGGATAGAGATAGATAATTCACCCCTCCACTTT. This codes for CASSGIEIDNSPLHF.

This chain connects TRBV28 to TRBJ2-3; 12 bases align to TRBD1. The CDR3 is 13 amino acids. Germline V gives CDR1 MDHEN, CDR2 SYDVKM. Unmatched junction bases numbered 3, after V lost 6 bases and J lost 8 bases. The CDR3 coding sequence is TGTGCCAGCAGCCGGGACAGGGGGCTTACGCAGTATTTT. Translation gives CASSRDRGLTQYF.

The V call is TRBV5-6, the J call TRBJ1-1; 11 bases agree with TRBD1. CDR3 size: 15 residues. CDR1 and CDR2 (germline): SGHDT, YYEEEE. V was pared by 2 bases and J by 5 bases, with 5 bases of the junction left unmatched. The CDR3 reads CASSFRDRGMTEAFF. The CDR3 nucleotides are TGTGCCAGCAGCTTTCGGGACAGGGGGATGACTGAAGCTTTCTTT.

V and J are TRBV7-9 and TRBJ1-2; D is undetermined. The CDR3 length is 15 residues. Germline-derived CDR1 and CDR2 are SEHNR and FQNEAQ (reference sequence). V lost 4 bases to trimming and J lost 1 base, with 13 bases between them. CDR3 sequence (DNA): TGTGCCAGCAGCTCACCCAGTCCGGGTAACTATGGCTACACCTTC. This codes for CASSSPSPGNYGYTF.

The CDR3 loop is CASSLKQGADTQYF. The DNA of the CDR3 is TGTGCCAGCAGCTTAAAACAGGGCGCAGATACGCAGTATTTT. V is TRBV7-3 and J is TRBJ2-3; D may be TRBD1 (6 bases). The CDR3 covers 14 residues. The germline gives CDR1 SGHTA, CDR2 FQGTGA. Trimming left V 1 base short and J 4 bases short, with 9 bases between.

The chain uses TRBV7-3 and TRBJ2-2, with D possibly matching TRBD2 (5 bases). Germline V gives CDR1 SGHTA, CDR2 FQGTGA. The CDR3 extends over 16 amino acids. V lost 4 bases and J 4 bases, leaving 16 bases between the germline ends. The CDR3 DNA is TGTGCCAGCAGCTCCTGGACTCCCACGGGCACCGGGGAGCTGTTTTTT. It is translated as CASSSWTPTGTGELFF.

The chain recombines TRBV5-1 with TRBJ2-7, with 8 bases fitting TRBD1. The CDR3 extends over 15 amino acids. The junction had 12 bases not matched to a gene; V was cut back by 4 bases and J by 6 bases. Germline-derived CDR1 and CDR2 are SGHRS and YFSETQ. CDR3 amino acids: CASSGTGTGLAEQYF. Written as DNA, the CDR3 is TGCGCCAGCAGCGGCACCGGGACAGGCCTCGCCGAGCAGTACTTC.

The J gene is TRBJ1-1, the V gene TRBV28, with D unresolved. Germline CDR1 is MDHEN and CDR2 is SYDVKM. Trimming cost V 5 bases and J 8 bases, with 21 bases left between them. The CDR3 is made up of 15 amino acids. The CDR3 spells CASSVQSFNRLEAFF. CDR3 nucleotide sequence: TGTGCCAGCAGTGTACAATCATTCAACCGTCTAGAAGCTTTCTTT.

CDR3 region: CASGREWADTQYF. The CDR3 region has the DNA TGTGCCAGCGGCCGGGAGTGGGCAGATACGCAGTATTTT. The chain couples TRBV27 to TRBJ2-3; D may be TRBD2 (6 bases). The germline CDR1 and CDR2 sequences are MNHEY and SMNVEV (reference sequence). Deletions cut 8 bases from V and 4 bases from J, with 13 bases between. This CDR3 has 13 residues.

To note about this clone: This sample also contains other DNA sequences that code for the same CDR3. The chain employs TRBV12-3 or TRBV12-4 and TRBJ2-3; no clear D gene. Trimming pared 5 bases from V and 3 bases from J, leaving 3 bases between. The CDR3 is 11 residues long. CDR3: CASSQTDTQYF. The CDR3, as DNA: TGTGCCAGCAGTCAGACAGATACGCAGTATTTT.